Shown below are 28 T cell receptor beta chains from a single sample sequenced in a study of early T cells in non-severe SARS-CoV-2 infection. TCRdb independently ran MiXCR on the 5' RACE reads; one entry per CDR3 protein. The table has 100,000 to 120,000 distinct CDR3 sequences, 12% seen once. Sequenced input: whole blood. Receptors were obtained from an adult who was a healthcare worker with PCR-confirmed SARS-CoV-2 infection or an uninfected control (not recorded which).

This clonotype has just a few counts. Written as DNA, the CDR3 is TGTGCCAGCAGCCGTAGACGGCCGGTAAGCGATGAGCAGTTCTTC. This gives the protein CASSRRRPVSDEQFF. V usage is TRBV7-9 and J usage is TRBJ2-1, with unresolved D. V lost 5 bases and J lost 8, with 19 bases in between. Germline assignment: CDR1 SEHNR and CDR2 FQNEAQ (reference sequence). This CDR3 region has 15 residues.

This clonotype was picked up many times. V gene TRBV3-1 combines with J gene TRBJ1-1; 9 bases line up with TRBD1. V shed 3 bases and J 6 bases; nucleotides not matched to a gene: 5. Germline V CDR1 and CDR2: LGHDT, YNNKEL (reference sequence). The CDR3 consists of 14 residues. The CDR3 is CASSQDRGRPEAFF. As DNA, the CDR3 is TGTGCCAGCAGCCAGGACAGGGGACGGCCTGAAGCTTTCTTT. The whole variable domain, filled in from reference TRBV3-1 and TRBJ1-1, reads DTAVSQTPKYLVTQMGNDKSIKCEQNLGHDTMYWYKQDSKKFLKIMFSYNNKELIINETVPNRFSPKSPDKAHLNLHINSLELGDSAVYFCASSQDRGRPEAFFGQGTRLTVV.

Many counts were recorded for this clonotype. V and J are TRBV12-3 or TRBV12-4 and TRBJ2-2; 7 positions match TRBD2. Germline trimming cut 7 bases from V and 2 bases from J; bases unmatched to any gene: 10. The CDR3 covers 16 residues. The CDR3 reads CASILGAGLNTGELFF. CDR3 nucleotide sequence: TGTGCCAGCATCCTAGGGGCGGGACTAAACACCGGGGAGCTGTTTTTT.

This clonotype has only a few counts. The junction does not match germline at one end; this may be a read error. The V call is TRBV18, the J call TRBJ1-1, with D tentatively TRBD1 (6 bases). The CDR3 extends over 14 amino acids. CDR1 and CDR2 (germline): KGHSH, LQKENI. The CDR3 loop reads CASLPGTTNTEAFF. CDR3 nucleotides: TGTGCCAGCTTACCAGGGACAACGAACACTGAAGCTTTCTTT.

The rearrangement joins TRBV7-2 to TRBJ2-1; 8 bases are shared with TRBD2. The V segment lost 2 bases and the J segment 3 bases; nucleotides outside the gene matches: 0. The CDR3 has 14 residues. Germline V gene data show CDR1 as SGHTA and CDR2 as FQGNSA. DNA for the CDR3: TGTGCCAGCAGCTTAAGCGGGGGCTACAATGAGCAGTTCTTC. It specifies CASSLSGGYNEQFF. Full variable domain (outside the CDR3, taken from reference TRBV7-2 and TRBJ2-1): GAGVSQSPSNKVTEKGKDVELRCDPISGHTALYWYRQSLGQGLEFLIYFQGNSAPDKSGLPSDRFSAERTGGSVSTLTIQRTQQEDSAVYLCASSLSGGYNEQFFGPGTRLTVL.

The table lists this clonotype with many counts. The CDR3 nucleotides read TGTGCCAGCTCATCCTTCCGGGACAGCCAAGAGACCCAGTACTTC. Its translation is CASSSFRDSQETQYF. This chain connects TRBV18 to TRBJ2-5; 7 bases map to TRBD1. This CDR3 has 15 amino acids. Trimming at V came to 5 bases and at J to 1 base, leaving 7 bases not matched to a gene. CDR1 is KGHSH and CDR2 is LQKENI in the germline V gene.

The chain is built from TRBV28 and TRBJ1-5; D unresolved. CDR3 length: 15 amino acids. CDR1 MDHEN and CDR2 SYDVKM come from the germline V gene. The ends were cut back, 5 bases at V and 0 bases at J, with 11 bases in the middle. The CDR3 bases are TGTGCCAGCAGTCCACGGATAGATAGCAATCAGCCCCAGCATTTT. Translated, it gives CASSPRIDSNQPQHF.

The chain uses TRBV4-1 and TRBJ1-1; D may be TRBD1 (5 bases). The CDR3 totals 17 residues. V lost 6 bases, J lost 11 bases, and 31 bases lay in between. Germline loops: CDR1 MGHRA, CDR2 YSYEKL. The CDR3 nucleotides are TGCGCCAGCAGTCGGTCCCCCGGGACTCTCGGAACATCGGGGGCTTTCTTT. Translating gives CASSRSPGTLGTSGAFF.

V gene TRBV28 combines with J gene TRBJ2-5, with no clear D. Germline CDR1 reads MDHEN; CDR2 reads SYDVKM. The length of the CDR3 is 13 residues. Deletions cut 8 bases from V and 2 bases from J, with 12 bases between. CDR3 sequence reads: CASGPLKQETQYF. As DNA, the CDR3 is TGTGCCAGCGGGCCACTCAAACAAGAGACCCAGTACTTC. Supplemented by reference TRBV28 and TRBJ2-5, the full variable domain reads DVKVTQSSRYLVKRTGEKVFLECVQDMDHENMFWYRQDPGLGLRLIYFSYDVKMKEKGDIPEGYSVSREKKERFSLILESASTNQTSMYLCASGPLKQETQYFGPGTRLLVL.

This clonotype was picked up a small number of times. Its ends do not fully match the called genes, so a read error is possible. This rearrangement joins TRBV12-3 or TRBV12-4 to TRBJ2-3; perhaps TRBD1 as D (6 bases). This CDR3 spans 15 amino acids. Here the CDR3 reads CVSSFVTGKRDTQYF. CDR3 DNA sequence: TGTGTCAGCAGTTTTGTGACAGGTAAACGGGATACGCAGTATTTT.

The V gene is TRBV3-1, the J gene TRBJ2-7; D remains ambiguous. V was clipped by 3 bases and J by 5 bases, with 5 bases between them. The CDR3 runs 11 residues. Per germline, CDR1 LGHDT and CDR2 YNNKEL (reference sequence). Here the CDR3 reads CASSHVNEQYF. CDR3 bases: TGTGCCAGCAGCCACGTCAACGAGCAGTACTTC.

This clonotype was seen repeatedly, ten times or more. The V call is TRBV3-1, the J call TRBJ1-1; TRBD1 is a possible D gene (5 bases). Germline CDR1 LGHDT, CDR2 YNNKEL (reference sequence). The CDR3 totals 15 residues. Trimming took 4 bases from V and 1 from J, leaving 13 bases between them. The CDR3, as DNA: TGTGCCAGCAGCCCTTTAGGGGCAGCGAACACTGAAGCTTTCTTT. This sequence encodes CASSPLGAANTEAFF.

This clonotype was seen only once. V and J are TRBV5-1 and TRBJ2-1; the match to TRBD1 covers 9 bases. From germline, CDR1 is SGHRS and CDR2 YFSETQ. V was pared by 0 bases and J by 6 bases, with 13 bases of the junction left unmatched. This CDR3 region has 18 residues. CDR3 amino acids: CASSLGQGTGQSVNEQFF. CDR3 in DNA: TGCGCCAGCAGCTTGGGACAGGGGACAGGGCAATCAGTCAATGAGCAGTTCTTC. Full variable domain (missing parts from reference TRBV5-1 and TRBJ2-1): KAGVTQTPRYLIKTRGQQVTLSCSPISGHRSVSWYQQTPGQGLQFLFEYFSETQRNKGNFPGRFSGRQFSNSRSEMNVSTLELGDSALYLCASSLGQGTGQSVNEQFFGPGTRLTVL.

This clonotype was counted a few times. V and J are TRBV5-1 and TRBJ2-1; D is perhaps TRBD2 (6 bases). The CDR3 consists of 16 residues. The germline gives CDR1 SGHRS, CDR2 YFSETQ. Trimming removed 0 bases at V and 2 bases at J, with 12 bases between. DNA of the CDR3: TGCGCCAGCAGCTTGGTGGGCGGGGTGACCTACAATGAGCAGTTCTTC. Residues: CASSLVGGVTYNEQFF.

This clonotype appeared many times. The chain carries TRBV12-3 or TRBV12-4 and TRBJ2-1, with a tentative D call TRBD1 (6 bases). The CDR3 consists of 12 residues. V lost 5 bases and J 10 bases, leaving 12 bases between the germline ends. The DNA of the CDR3 is TGTGCCAGCAGTACAGGGACATGGGAGCAGTTCTTC. Protein sequence: CASSTGTWEQFF.

This clonotype showed up just a few times. The chain combines TRBV2 with TRBJ1-3, with D perhaps TRBD1 (5 bases). The CDR3 contains 16 residues. The V and J ends lost 3 bases and 2 bases respectively, with 14 bases between them. CDR1 is SNHLY and CDR2 is FYNNEI in the germline V gene. DNA of the CDR3: TGTGCCAGCAGTGACGGAAGGGGAAAAGCTGGAAACACCATATATTTT. Its translation is CASSDGRGKAGNTIYF. The whole variable domain, remainder taken from reference TRBV2 and TRBJ1-3, is EPEVTQTPSHQVTQMGQEVILRCVPISNHLYFYWYRQILGQKVEFLVSFYNNEISEKSEIFDDQFSVERPDGSNFTLKIRSTKLEDSAMYFCASSDGRGKAGNTIYFGEGSWLTVV.

This clonotype has ten or more counts. The V gene is TRBV9, the J gene TRBJ1-2; no definite D call. V gave up 0 bases and J gave up 8 bases, with 11 bases separating them. This CDR3 is built from 13 residues. Germline V CDR1 and CDR2: SGDLS, YYNGEE. CDR3: CASSVATRDGYTF. Written as DNA, the CDR3 is TGTGCCAGCAGCGTAGCTACGAGAGACGGCTACACCTTC.

This clonotype was seen many times. The rearrangement links TRBV7-3 to TRBJ1-4, with D possibly TRBD1 on 5 matching bases. The CDR3 sequence is 16 residues long. V lost 3 bases and J lost 12, with 23 bases in between. Germline assignment: CDR1 SGHTA and CDR2 FQGTGA. The CDR3 DNA follows: TGTGCCAGCAGCTTCCTGACCGGGACGGCGAGGGGAGAACTGTTTTTT. This sequence encodes CASSFLTGTARGELFF.

This clonotype was recorded a few times. This chain connects TRBV20-1 to TRBJ2-3; 13 bases match TRBD2. V shed 2 bases, J shed 8 bases, and the junction held 10 bases outside the gene matches. The CDR3 is 16 residues long. Germline loops: CDR1 DFQATT, CDR2 SNEGSKA (reference sequence). The CDR3 DNA follows: TGCAGTGCTAGAACCTCGGGACTAGCGGGGTTGGGTACGCAGTATTTT. Its protein is CSARTSGLAGLGTQYF.

The table lists this clonotype with a few counts. The rearrangement links TRBV12-3 or TRBV12-4 to TRBJ1-1, with TRBD1 matching 9 bases. Trimming at V came to 6 bases and at J to 7 bases, leaving 9 bases not matched to a gene. The CDR3 consists of 14 residues. The CDR3 here is CASSLSDRGGEAFF. In DNA form, the CDR3 reads TGTGCCAGCAGCCTATCAGACAGGGGGGGTGAAGCTTTCTTT.

This clonotype occurred many times. The genes are TRBV2 and TRBJ1-2; the D gene is possibly TRBD1 (6 bases). The CDR3 spans 15 residues. CDR1 and CDR2 from the germline V gene are SNHLY and FYNNEI. V gave up 3 bases and J gave up 0 bases, with 11 bases separating them. CDR3: CASSEQQGSNYGYTF. The CDR3 bases are TGTGCCAGCAGTGAGCAACAGGGCTCTAACTATGGCTACACCTTC.

This clonotype was detected a few times. V and J are TRBV11-3 and TRBJ1-1; 7 bases match TRBD1. Germline CDR1 and CDR2: SGHNT and YENEEA. The CDR3 consists of 12 residues. V was pared by 1 base and J by 10 bases, with 3 bases of the junction left unmatched. The CDR3 region is CASSLATGLAFF. The CDR3 DNA is TGTGCCAGCAGCTTAGCGACAGGGCTAGCTTTCTTT.

The chain has TRBV7-6 and TRBJ1-2; a possible D gene is TRBD1 (5 bases). Per germline, CDR1 SGHVS and CDR2 FNYEAQ. Trimming removed 1 base from V and 6 bases from J, with 12 bases in between. This CDR3 has 14 residues. The CDR3 bases are TGTGCCAGCAGCTTAGAAGTAGGGGAGAATGGCTACACCTTC. Translated: CASSLEVGENGYTF.

Points on this clonotype: A single base separates this from a much larger clone, so it may be a read error. The chain recombines TRBV25-1 with TRBJ1-1; TRBD1 matches at 7 bases. The CDR3 runs 15 residues. Germline-derived CDR1 and CDR2 are MGHDK and SYGVNS. CDR3 nucleotide sequence: TGTGCCAGCAGTGATGTACAGGGGAATCTCGCTGACGCTTTCTTT. Protein sequence: CASSDVQGNLADAFF.

The rearrangement links TRBV11-3 to TRBJ1-1, with D maybe TRBD1 (5 bases). CDR1 SGHNT and CDR2 YENEEA come from the germline V gene. This CDR3 is built from 13 residues. V was trimmed by 5 bases and J by 4 bases, leaving 11 bases between them. The CDR3 reads CASSRTTLTEAFF. In DNA form, the CDR3 reads TGTGCCAGCAGCCGGACAACACTCACTGAAGCTTTCTTT.

The rearrangement uses TRBV29-1 and TRBJ2-3; 8 bases are shared with TRBD1. Looked up from germline, CDR1 is SQVTM and CDR2 is ANQGSEA. J gave up 4 bases and V 4 bases, and 1 base lay outside the gene matches. The CDR3 has 12 residues. The CDR3 DNA is TGCAGCGTTGTACAGGGGGCAGATACGCAGTATTTT. It is translated as CSVVQGADTQYF.

This clonotype occurred many times. This rearrangement joins TRBV25-1 to TRBJ2-7; 10 nucleotides align to TRBD2. Germline CDR1 MGHDK, CDR2 SYGVNS. The CDR3 has 15 amino acids. With 4 bases clipped from V and 7 bases from J, the junction kept 10 bases outside the gene matches. The CDR3: CASSATLAGTVEQYF. CDR3 nucleotide sequence: TGTGCCAGCAGTGCCACACTAGCGGGGACAGTAGAGCAGTACTTC.

The chain uses TRBV5-1 and TRBJ2-1, with TRBD2 identical over 8 bases. With 5 bases clipped from V and 0 bases from J, the junction kept 4 bases outside the gene matches. The germline CDR1 and CDR2 sequences are SGHRS and YFSETQ. CDR3 size: 15 residues. CDR3 nucleotide sequence: TGCGCCAGCAGTCATAGCGGGACCTCCTACAATGAGCAGTTCTTC. Translating it yields CASSHSGTSYNEQFF.